The T cell receptor beta chain under discussion was sequenced for a study of memory CD4+ T cells and cytomegalovirus serostatus. Overall study context: This sample comes from healthy Belgian adults, about nine CMV seropositive, around 26 seronegative.

The sort gate was single viable CD3+CD4+CD8-CD45RO+ cells for memory CD4+ T cells. The data were produced by immunoSEQ multiplex PCR, yet TCRdb's version contains in-frame clones alone and is incomplete. The table lists about 38,000 clones, about 80% of them singletons, with less than 6% in the top ten. Germline values: CDR1 SGHRS, CDR2 YFSETQ. Germline trimming cut 4 bases from V and 2 bases from J; bases unmatched to any gene: 4. This CDR3 spans 14 amino acids. The specimen was memory CD4+ T cells from blood. The V gene is TRBV5-1, the J gene TRBJ2-5, with TRBD1 matching over 8 bases. The receptor was isolated from an adult in good health and CMV-seropositive. The CDR3 DNA sequence: TGCGCCAGCAGCCGACAGGGGCTTCAAGAGACCCAGTACTTC. It encodes CASSRQGLQETQYF. Drawing the rest from reference TRBV5-1 and TRBJ2-5, the complete variable domain is KAGVTQTPRYLIKTRGQQVTLSCSPISGHRSVSWYQQTPGQGLQFLFEYFSETQRNKGNFPGRFSGRQFSNSRSEMNVSTLELGDSALYLCASSRQGLQETQYFGPGTRLLVL.